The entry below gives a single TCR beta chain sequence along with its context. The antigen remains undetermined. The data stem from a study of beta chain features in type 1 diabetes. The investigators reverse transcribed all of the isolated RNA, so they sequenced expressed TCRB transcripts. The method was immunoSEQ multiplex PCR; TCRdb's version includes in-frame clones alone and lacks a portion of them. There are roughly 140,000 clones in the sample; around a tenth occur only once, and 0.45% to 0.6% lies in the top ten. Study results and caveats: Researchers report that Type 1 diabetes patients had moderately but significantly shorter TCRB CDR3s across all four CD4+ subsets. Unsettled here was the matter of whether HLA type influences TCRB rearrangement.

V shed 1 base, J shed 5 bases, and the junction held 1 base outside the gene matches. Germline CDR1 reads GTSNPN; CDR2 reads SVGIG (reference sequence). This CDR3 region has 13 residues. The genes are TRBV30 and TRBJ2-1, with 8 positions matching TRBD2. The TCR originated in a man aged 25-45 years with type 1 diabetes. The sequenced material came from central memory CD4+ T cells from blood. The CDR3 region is CAWSELADNEQFF. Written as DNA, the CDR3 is TGTGCCTGGAGTGAACTAGCGGACAATGAGCAGTTCTTC. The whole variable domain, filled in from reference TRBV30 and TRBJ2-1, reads SQTIHQWPATLVQPVGSPLSLECTVEGTSNPNLYWYRQAAGRGLQLLFYSVGIGQISSEVPQNLSASRPQDRQFILSSKKLLLSDSGFYLCAWSELADNEQFFGPGTRLTVL.